A selection of T cell receptor beta chains follows, all from one sample in a study of blood T cell repertoires in COVID-19. The table came from immunoSEQ multiplex PCR; TCRdb's copy has only in-frame clones and leaves some out. Among 160,000 or so clones listed, around 80% were seen once. The sequencing input was peripheral blood. Receptors were obtained from a woman in her forties or fifties with acute or convalescent COVID-19. CDR3s include the opening cysteine and the closing phenylalanine or tryptophan. The D gene is left open where the match is weak. Not every row has a clone size; where given, it reads once, few, many or a size class.

TRBD1	TRBJ1-5	NA	TRBV7-2	TGTGCCAGCAGCTTGACCGGGACAGGGAATCAGCCCCAGCATTTT	CASSLTGTGNQPQHF
NA	TRBJ1-2	NA	TRBV3-1/TRBV3-2	TGTGCCAGCAGCCCCAGCGGTGCGGACGGCTATGGCTACACCTTC	CASSPSGADGYGYTF
NA	TRBJ1-1	once	TRBV20-1	TGCAGTGCTAGTATAGGGGGAAGTGGCACTGAAGCTTTCTTT	CSASIGGSGTEAFF
TRBD1	TRBJ1-5	NA	TRBV30	TGTGCCTGGAGGGAGACAGGGCGGTTAGGTCAGCCCCAGCATTTT	CAWRETGRLGQPQHF
NA	TRBJ2-7	NA	TRBV28	TGTGCCAGCAGTTTAGGACACTCCTACGAGCAGTACTTC	CASSLGHSYEQYF
NA	TRBJ1-2	NA	TRBV30	TGTGCCTGGAGTCCTCCGGGAGGGAACTATGGCTACACCTTC	CAWSPPGGNYGYTF
TRBD2	TRBJ2-1	NA	TRBV7-2	TGTGCCAGCAGCCTTGAGCGGGACCCGTCCTACAATGAGCAGTTCTTC	CASSLERDPSYNEQFF
NA	TRBJ2-7	few	TRBV18	TGTGCCAGCTCACCACTTCCGGGAGACGAGCAGTACTTC	CASSPLPGDEQYF
NA	TRBJ1-6	NA	TRBV2	TGTGCCAGCAGAAACCGACAGACCTATAATTCACCCCTCCACTTT	CASRNRQTYNSPLHF
TRBD1	TRBJ1-2	NA	TRBV6-5	TGTGCCAGCAGCCCCAGGGGGAACTATGGCTACACCTTC	CASSPRGNYGYTF
NA	TRBJ2-3	NA	TRBV9	TGTGCCAGCAGCGCGATACAGGGAATGTCGGCAGATACGCAGTATTTT	CASSAIQGMSADTQYF
TRBD1	TRBJ1-1	NA	TRBV7-2	TGTGCCAGCAGCAAAGACAGGGGCGCTGAAGCTTTCTTT	CASSKDRGAEAFF
TRBD2	TRBJ2-7	few	TRBV7-2	TGTGCCAGCAGCTCCCGGACTAGCGGGGGCGCAGACTACGAGCAGTACTTC	CASSSRTSGGADYEQYF
NA	TRBJ2-7	NA	TRBV28	TGTGCCAGCAGGCCGAGTAGCTCCTACGAGCAGTACTTC	CASRPSSSYEQYF
NA	TRBJ2-7	NA	TRBV3-1/TRBV3-2	TGTGCCAGCAGCCAGAGGGCCGAGCAGTACTTC	CASSQRAEQYF
NA	TRBJ2-5	NA	TRBV7-2	TGTGCCAGCAGCTTAGGCTACGCGGGGGCGGGGGAGACCCAGTACTTC	CASSLGYAGAGETQYF
TRBD2	TRBJ2-7	NA	TRBV4-3	TGCGCCAGCAGCCAAGCTCCGGGACTAGCGGGAGGAGGCGAGCAGTACTTC	CASSQAPGLAGGGEQYF
TRBD2	TRBJ2-3	once	TRBV7-9	TGTGCCAGCAGCCCCCCCCCGAGGGAGGGGCCCACAGATACGCAGTATTTT	CASSPPPREGPTDTQYF
TRBD2	TRBJ2-1	NA	TRBV19	TGTGCCAGTCTTGATATCCGGGGGGTTGGAGAGCAGTTCTTC	CASLDIRGVGEQFF
NA	TRBJ1-2	NA	TRBV12-3/TRBV12-4	TGTGCCAGCAGTTTTGGCAAAATTTATGGCTACACCTTC	CASSFGKIYGYTF
NA	TRBJ2-2	NA	TRBV7-2	TGTGCCAGCAGCCCTACGAGGACCGGGGAGCTGTTTTTT	CASSPTRTGELFF
NA	TRBJ1-2	NA	TRBV19	TGTGCCAGTAGTATTCTCCGGACACTGTATGGCTACACCTTC	CASSILRTLYGYTF
NA	TRBJ2-1	NA	TRBV7-3	TGTGCCAGCAGTCGACAGGCGCTCTACAATGAGCAGTTCTTC	CASSRQALYNEQFF
TRBD2	TRBJ2-3	NA	TRBV5-1	TGCGCCAGCAGCCTCCAGGCTAGCGGGGGGACTAGCATAGATACGCAGTATTTT	CASSLQASGGTSIDTQYF
TRBD1	TRBJ1-1	few	TRBV5-4	TGTGCCAGCAGCCCGTCAGGGGGAATGAACACTGAAGCTTTCTTT	CASSPSGGMNTEAFF
TRBD2	TRBJ2-2	NA	TRBV3-1/TRBV3-2	TGTGCCAGCAACCTACGGGGGGGGCCCACCGGGGAGCTGTTTTTT	CASNLRGGPTGELFF
TRBD2	TRBJ2-6	NA	TRBV6-5	TGTGCCAGCACCCTAAGCGGGGATGGGGCCAACGTCCTGACTTTC	CASTLSGDGANVLTF
NA	TRBJ2-2	NA	TRBV5-1	TGCGCCAGCAGCCGGTTCTCTAGCTACACCGGGGAGCTGTTTTTT	CASSRFSSYTGELFF
TRBD2	TRBJ2-5	NA	TRBV5-1	TGCGCCAGCAGCTTAACTAGCGGCCAAGAGACCCAGTACTTC	CASSLTSGQETQYF
NA	TRBJ1-2	NA	TRBV6-2/TRBV6-3	TGTGCCAGCAGTCAATATGGCTACACCTTC	CASSQYGYTF
NA	TRBJ2-2	few	TRBV6-6	TGTGCCAGCAGTTACGCCAGGAACACCGGGGAGCTGTTTTTT	CASSYARNTGELFF
NA	TRBJ2-7	NA	TRBV3-1/TRBV3-2	TGTGCCAGCAGCCAAGACGCGGGGAGCTCCTACGAGCAGTACTTC	CASSQDAGSSYEQYF
NA	TRBJ1-6	NA	TRBV9	TGTGCCAGCAGTCCGGCAGGATATAATTCACCCCTCCACTTT	CASSPAGYNSPLHF
NA	TRBJ1-1	NA	TRBV10-1	TGCGCCAGCAGTGAGACTGGGAACACTGAAGCTTTCTTT	CASSETGNTEAFF
NA	TRBJ1-4	NA	TRBV4-2	TGTGCCAGCAGCCAACAGGGTGGGACTAATGAAAAACTGTTTTTT	CASSQQGGTNEKLFF
NA	TRBJ1-1	NA	TRBV6-5	TGTGCCAGCACACAAGGCAACGGGGGGGGCACTGAAGCTTTCTTT	CASTQGNGGGTEAFF
TRBD2	TRBJ2-3	NA	TRBV18	TGTGCCAGCTCCCCGACTAGCGGGGGCACAGATACGCAGTATTTT	CASSPTSGGTDTQYF
NA	TRBJ1-1	few	TRBV5-1	TGCGCCAGCAGCAGGGGAACCATGAACACTGAAGCTTTCTTT	CASSRGTMNTEAFF
NA	TRBJ1-1	NA	TRBV5-6	TGTGCCAGCAGCCAGTACGTTGGCACTGAAGCTTTCTTT	CASSQYVGTEAFF
NA	TRBJ2-4	NA	TRBV7-2	TGTGCCAGCAGCTCCGGGGGGCGCGCCAAAAACATTCAGTACTTC	CASSSGGRAKNIQYF
TRBD2	TRBJ2-5	NA	TRBV9	TGTGCCAGCAGCGCAAGCGGGGGGATCCAAGAGACCCAGTACTTC	CASSASGGIQETQYF